This T cell receptor (beta chain) was recovered during a study of molecular identifiers for immune sequencing clone quantification. MiXCR, run by TCRdb on the PCR reads, gives a single entry per CDR3 protein. Among around 480,000 distinct CDR3 sequences listed, about 26% were seen once. Source material: naive CD8+ T cells from blood, with Jurkat cell RNA spiked in. Subset defined: FACS-sorted CD8+CD4-CCR7+CD45RA+ naive T cells. The sequence was obtained from a human donor in good health. Some libraries in this study had Jurkat cell RNA spiked in.

DNA of the CDR3: TGTGCCAGCAGAAGGACTAGCGGGGGGGTATACAATGAGCAGTTCTTC. Amino acid sequence: CASRRTSGGVYNEQFF. This chain connects TRBV2 to TRBJ2-1; 15 bases align to TRBD2. The CDR3 length is 16 residues. After removal of 6 bases from V and 4 bases from J, the junction contained 4 bases not matched to a gene. Germline values: CDR1 SNHLY, CDR2 FYNNEI. Variable domain in full (rest from reference TRBV2 and TRBJ2-1): EPEVTQTPSHQVTQMGQEVILRCVPISNHLYFYWYRQILGQKVEFLVSFYNNEISEKSEIFDDQFSVERPDGSNFTLKIRSTKLEDSAMYFCASRRTSGGVYNEQFFGPGTRLTVL.